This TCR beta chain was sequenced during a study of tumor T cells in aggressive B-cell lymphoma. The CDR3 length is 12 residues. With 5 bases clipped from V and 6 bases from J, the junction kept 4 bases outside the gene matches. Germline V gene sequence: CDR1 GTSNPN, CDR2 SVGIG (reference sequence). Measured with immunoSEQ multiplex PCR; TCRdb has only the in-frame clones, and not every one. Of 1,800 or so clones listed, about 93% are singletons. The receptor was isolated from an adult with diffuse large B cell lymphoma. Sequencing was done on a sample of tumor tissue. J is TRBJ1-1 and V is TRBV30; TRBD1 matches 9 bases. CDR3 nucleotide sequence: TGTGCCTGGGGACAGGGGAGGGCTGAAGCTTTCTTT. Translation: CAWGQGRAEAFF.